The 12 T cell receptor beta chains reported below all come from one sample, sequenced in a study of cytomegalovirus exposure and HLA in healthy donors. The PCR was carried out with 60 Vbeta primers and 13 Jbeta primers. Using immunoSEQ multiplex PCR, the repertoire was profiled, and TCRdb retains in-frame clones only, with some absent. The sample includes 120,000 to 150,000 clones. Sequenced sample: PBMCs. The receptors derive from a man aged 40-50 years in good health and CMV-seronegative.

The J gene is TRBJ2-5, the V gene TRBV7-2; tentative D call: TRBD1 (5 bases). CDR3 length equals 15 residues. The germline V gene encodes CDR1 SGHTA and CDR2 FQGNSA. Between the trimmed V and J ends, which lost 5 bases and 3 bases, there was a span of 16 bases. CDR3 DNA sequence: TGTGCCAGCAGCGACTCGCGCAGGGTGGAAGAGACCCAGTACTTC. It is translated as CASSDSRRVEETQYF. The full variable domain, rest sourced from reference TRBV7-2 and TRBJ2-5, is GAGVSQSPSNKVTEKGKDVELRCDPISGHTALYWYRQSLGQGLEFLIYFQGNSAPDKSGLPSDRFSAERTGGSVSTLTIQRTQQEDSAVYLCASSDSRRVEETQYFGPGTRLLVL.

Here the CDR3 DNA reads TGTGCCAGCAGCGTAGAGACGGGGAGGACAGATACGCAGTATTTT. Translation gives CASSVETGRTDTQYF. V gene TRBV9 combines with J gene TRBJ2-3; a possible D gene is TRBD2 (6 bases). The germline V gene has CDR1 SGDLS and CDR2 YYNGEE. The CDR3 spans 15 residues. V was trimmed by 0 bases and J by 3 bases, leaving 11 bases between them.

The CDR3 sequence is CASSPRVSFAEQYF. The CDR3 DNA sequence: TGTGCCAGCTCACCCAGGGTCTCATTCGCCGAGCAGTACTTC. The chain employs TRBV18 and TRBJ2-7, with a possible D match to TRBD1 (5 bases). The CDR3 totals 14 residues. The germline V gene has CDR1 KGHSH and CDR2 LQKENI. V gave up 3 bases and J gave up 6 bases, with 15 bases separating them.

The rearrangement links TRBV4-3 to TRBJ1-2; 9 bases align to TRBD1. Germline V gene sequence: CDR1 LGHNA, CDR2 YSLEER. J gave up 6 bases and V 0 bases, and 8 bases lay outside the gene matches. This CDR3 contains 16 residues. Here the CDR3 DNA reads TGCGCCAGCAGCCAAGAAATTGGGACAGGGATGAATGGCTACACCTTC. Translation: CASSQEIGTGMNGYTF.

The chain employs TRBV6-1 and TRBJ2-1; 10 bases are shared with TRBD2. Germline assignment: CDR1 MNHNS and CDR2 SASEGT. V shed 7 bases and J 7 bases; nucleotides not matched to a gene: 7. The CDR3 extends over 14 amino acids. This chain's CDR3 is CASTERGGRNEQFF. The CDR3 DNA sequence: TGTGCCAGCACCGAGCGGGGGGGCAGGAATGAGCAGTTCTTC.

The chain links TRBV21-1 to TRBJ2-5; TRBD1 reflects the table's D call only, with no check against the DNA. TRBV21-1 is a documented pseudogene. This CDR3 contains 15 residues. The CDR3 loop reads CRKRPGQGFKETQYF. Written as DNA, the CDR3 is TGTCGTAAGAGGCCGGGACAGGGATTCAAAGAGACCCAGTACTTC.

The chain has TRBV7-2 and TRBJ1-6; D unresolved. The length of the CDR3 is 12 residues. Germline V lookup: CDR1 SGHTA, CDR2 FQGNSA. V gave up 2 bases and J gave up 8 bases, with 4 bases separating them. CDR3 nucleotides: TGTGCCAGCAGCTTAAGCCATTCACCCCTCCACTTT. Protein sequence: CASSLSHSPLHF.

The chain employs TRBV6-4 and TRBJ1-1, with D possibly matching TRBD1 (5 bases). V dropped 5 bases and J dropped 5 bases, with 12 bases sitting between them. CDR1 and CDR2 (germline): MRHNA, SNTAGT. This CDR3 spans 13 amino acids. CDR3 sequence reads: CASSLDPGTEAFF. CDR3 DNA sequence: TGTGCCAGCAGTCTGGACCCAGGGACTGAAGCTTTCTTT.

The CDR3 loop is CASSETGTNASPLHF. The DNA for the CDR3 is TGTGCCAGCAGCGAAACCGGGACAAACGCCTCACCCCTCCACTTT. V gene TRBV9 combines with J gene TRBJ1-6, with a possible D match to TRBD1 (6 bases). V lost 3 bases and J lost 10, with 17 bases in between. CDR1 and CDR2 from the germline V gene are SGDLS and YYNGEE. The CDR3 spans 15 residues. Complete variable domain (other parts from reference TRBV9 and TRBJ1-6): DSGVTQTPKHLITATGQRVTLRCSPRSGDLSVYWYQQSLDQGLQFLIQYYNGEERAKGNILERFSAQQFPDLHSELNLSSLELGDSALYFCASSETGTNASPLHFGNGTRLTVT.

J is TRBJ1-5 and V is TRBV27; D is uncertain. Germline values: CDR1 MNHEY, CDR2 SMNVEV (reference sequence). CDR3 length: 14 amino acids. Between the trimmed V and J ends, which lost 3 bases and 1 base, there was a span of 7 bases. The CDR3 spells CASSFLGSNQPQHF. CDR3 nucleotide sequence: TGTGCCAGCAGTTTCCTCGGGAGCAATCAGCCCCAGCATTTT.

The chain couples TRBV7-3 to TRBJ1-1, with a tentative D call TRBD1 (6 bases). This CDR3 spans 14 amino acids. V dropped 3 bases and J dropped 3 bases, with 11 bases sitting between them. Germline V gene sequence: CDR1 SGHTA, CDR2 FQGTGA. DNA of the CDR3: TGTGCCAGCAGCTTCCAGGGGTTGGACACTGAAGCTTTCTTT. Translation: CASSFQGLDTEAFF. The complete variable domain, with remaining parts taken from reference TRBV7-3 and TRBJ1-1, reads GAGVSQTPSNKVTEKGKYVELRCDPISGHTALYWYRQSLGQGPEFLIYFQGTGAADDSGLPNDRFFAVRPEGSVSTLKIQRTERGDSAVYLCASSFQGLDTEAFFGQGTRLTVV.

The chain uses TRBV11-1 and TRBJ2-1; TRBD1 might be the D (6 bases). V was trimmed by 5 bases and J by 6 bases, leaving 8 bases between them. This CDR3 comprises 12 residues. Germline values: CDR1 SGHAT, CDR2 FQDESV (reference sequence). The CDR3 is CASSLQGNEQFF. The CDR3 DNA reads as TGTGCCAGCAGCCTACAGGGCAATGAGCAGTTCTTC.